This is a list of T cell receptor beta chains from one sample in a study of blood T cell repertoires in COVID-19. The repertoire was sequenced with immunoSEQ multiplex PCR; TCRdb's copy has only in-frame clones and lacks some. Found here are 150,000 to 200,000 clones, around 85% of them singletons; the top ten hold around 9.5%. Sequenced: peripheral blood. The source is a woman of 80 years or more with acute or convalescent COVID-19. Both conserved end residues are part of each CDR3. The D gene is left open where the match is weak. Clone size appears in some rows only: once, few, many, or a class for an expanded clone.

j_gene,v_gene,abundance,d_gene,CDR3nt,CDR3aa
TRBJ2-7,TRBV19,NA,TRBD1,TGTGCCAGTAGTATGAGGGGACAGGGGTTCTACGAGCAGTACTTC,CASSMRGQGFYEQYF
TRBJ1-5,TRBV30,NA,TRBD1,TGTGCCTGGAGCGTTGGACAGGGTCAGGATCCCCAGCATTTT,CAWSVGQGQDPQHF
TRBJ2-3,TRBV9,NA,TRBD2,TGTGCCAGCAGCCTTAGCGGGGCCGACACAGATACGCAGTATTTT,CASSLSGADTDTQYF
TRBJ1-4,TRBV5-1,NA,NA,TGCGCCAGCAGCCCTCTTGGGCAGGGCGATGAAAAACTGTTTTTT,CASSPLGQGDEKLFF
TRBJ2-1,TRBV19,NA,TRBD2,TGTGCCAGTAGTAACCCCCGACTAGCGGGAGGGAATGAGCAGTTCTTC,CASSNPRLAGGNEQFF
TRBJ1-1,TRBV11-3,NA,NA,TGTGCCAGCAGCTTATCTTGGGGGGCTGAAGCTTTCTTT,CASSLSWGAEAFF
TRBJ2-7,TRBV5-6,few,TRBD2,TGTGCCAGCAGCTTGGAACTAGCGGGGGGGAAGCAGTACTTC,CASSLELAGGKQYF
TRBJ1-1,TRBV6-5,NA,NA,TGTGCCAGCAGTTTAGCCGGAGGCACTGAAGCTTTCTTT,CASSLAGGTEAFF
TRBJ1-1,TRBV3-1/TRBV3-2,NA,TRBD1,TGTGCCAGCAGCCAGGGAGACAGGGCGAGAAACACTGAAGCTTTCTTT,CASSQGDRARNTEAFF
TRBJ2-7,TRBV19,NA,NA,TGTGCCAGTAAGAAAACAGGGAATGGGGCCTACGAGCAGTACTTC,CASKKTGNGAYEQYF
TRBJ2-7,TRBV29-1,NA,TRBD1,TGCAGCACCAGGGGGCTAATAGACGAGCAGTACTTC,CSTRGLIDEQYF
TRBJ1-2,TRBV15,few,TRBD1,TGTGCCACCAGCAGAGATAGAGACAGGGGCTATGGCTACACCTTC,CATSRDRDRGYGYTF
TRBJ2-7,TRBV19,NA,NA,TGTGCCAGTAGTATAGGGGCCAGAGGGCTCTCCTACGAGCAGTACTTC,CASSIGARGLSYEQYF
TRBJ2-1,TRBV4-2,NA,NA,TGTGCCAGCAGCCAAAGCGACCGCTCCTACAATGAGCAGTTCTTC,CASSQSDRSYNEQFF
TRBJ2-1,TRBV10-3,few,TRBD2,TGTGCCATTTCCCGGACTAGCGGGAGGTACAATGAGCAGTTCTTC,CAISRTSGRYNEQFF
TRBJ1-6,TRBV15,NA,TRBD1,TGTGCCACCAGCAGAGATGGGACAGGGGGGACGGGGAACTCACCCCTCCACTTT,CATSRDGTGGTGNSPLHF
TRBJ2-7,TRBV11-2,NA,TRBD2,TGTGCCAGCAGCCCGGGACTAGCGGGAGGGGAGCAGTACTTC,CASSPGLAGGEQYF
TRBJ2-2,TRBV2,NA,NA,TGTGCCAGCAGGCAGCGAAGTATTCCCGGGGAGCTGTTTTTT,CASRQRSIPGELFF
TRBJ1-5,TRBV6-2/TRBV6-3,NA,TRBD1,TGTGCCAGCAGTTACTCGAGGGGGCTGCGCAATCAGCCCCAGCATTTT,CASSYSRGLRNQPQHF
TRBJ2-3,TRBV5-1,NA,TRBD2,TGCGCCAGCAGCGATGGACTAGCGGGAGGGCCGAGGACAGATACGCAGTATTTT,CASSDGLAGGPRTDTQYF
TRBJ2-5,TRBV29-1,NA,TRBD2,TGCAGCACCGTTGACGCCGTTAGGAGCGGGAGCATGGAGACCCAGTACTTC,CSTVDAVRSGSMETQYF
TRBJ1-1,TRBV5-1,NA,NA,TGCGCCAGCAGCTTGGCTGAAGCGGGGCTGAACACTGAAGCTTTCTTT,CASSLAEAGLNTEAFF
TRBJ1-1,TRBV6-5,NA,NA,TGTGCCATCGGTTCGCTGAACACTGAAGCTTTCTTT,CAIGSLNTEAFF
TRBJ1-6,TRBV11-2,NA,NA,TGTGCCAGCAGCACGGACATCCGAATAACACCCCTCCACTTT,CASSTDIRITPLHF
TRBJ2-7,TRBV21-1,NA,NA,TGTGCCAGCAGCACCCCAGGGGAAGGCTACGAGCAGTACTTC,CASSTPGEGYEQYF
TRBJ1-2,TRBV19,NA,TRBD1,TGTGCCAGTAGCCAAGCCCGGACAGGGGGTTATGGCTACACCTTC,CASSQARTGGYGYTF
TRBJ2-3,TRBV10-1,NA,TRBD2,TGCGCCAGCAGTGAGTCCCGCCTACTAGCGGGAGTGAGAACGGGCACAGATACGCAGTATTTT,CASSESRLLAGVRTGTDTQYF
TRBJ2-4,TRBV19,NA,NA,TGTGCCAGTAGTCCCACTAGCCCGGGGAACATTCAGTACTTC,CASSPTSPGNIQYF
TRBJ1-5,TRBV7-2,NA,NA,TGTGCCAGCAGCTTAGGGGGAGGGAGAAATAATCAGCCCCAGCATTTT,CASSLGGGRNNQPQHF
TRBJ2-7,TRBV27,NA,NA,TGTGCCAGCAGTTGGAGCTACAACTCCTACGAGCAGTACTTC,CASSWSYNSYEQYF
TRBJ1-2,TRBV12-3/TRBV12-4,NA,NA,TGTGCCAGCAGTTTCAACAGTAACTATGGCTACACCTTC,CASSFNSNYGYTF
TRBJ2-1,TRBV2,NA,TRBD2,TGTGCCAGCAGGCCCCGCGGGGGGGACAATGAGCAGTTCTTC,CASRPRGGDNEQFF
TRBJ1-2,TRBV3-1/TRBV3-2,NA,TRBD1,TGTGCCAGCAGCCAAGTTACCGATACGACAGGGCGCGGCTACACCTTC,CASSQVTDTTGRGYTF
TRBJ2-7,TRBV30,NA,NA,TGTGCCTGGAGTCAGGGGGGAACCTACGAGCAGTACTTC,CAWSQGGTYEQYF
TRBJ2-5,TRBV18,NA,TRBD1,TGTGCCAGCTCACCCCAATCCGGGACAGTCGGGGAGACCCAGTACTTC,CASSPQSGTVGETQYF
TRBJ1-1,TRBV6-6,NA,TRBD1,TGTGCCAGCAGCAGACAGGGGATCACTGAAGCTTTCTTT,CASSRQGITEAFF
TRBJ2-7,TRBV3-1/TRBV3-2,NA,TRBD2,TGTGCCAGCAGCACGACTAGCGGGCTACCCTACGAGCAGTACTTC,CASSTTSGLPYEQYF
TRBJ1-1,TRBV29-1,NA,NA,TGCAGCGTTGAAGAGGGGGGGGCGAACACTGAAGCTTTCTTT,CSVEEGGANTEAFF
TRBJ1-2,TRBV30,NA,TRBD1,TGTGCCTGGACCTCGACAGGGAATACCGGCTACACCTTC,CAWTSTGNTGYTF
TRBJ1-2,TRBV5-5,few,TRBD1,TGTGCCAGCAGCCGACAGGGTAACTATGGCTACACCTTC,CASSRQGNYGYTF
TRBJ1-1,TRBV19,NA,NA,TGTGCCAGTAGTAGGGTCGTCAGGGGTAACACTGAAGCTTTCTTT,CASSRVVRGNTEAFF
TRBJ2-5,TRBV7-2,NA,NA,TGTGCCAGCAGCCCCCGGGATTGGACCCAGTACTTC,CASSPRDWTQYF
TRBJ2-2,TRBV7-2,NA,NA,TGTGCCAGCACCACTCTTCACCGGTCTTCTAACACCGGGGAGCTGTTTTTT,CASTTLHRSSNTGELFF
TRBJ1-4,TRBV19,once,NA,TGTGCCACCGGGATAGGGCGTAATGAAAAACTGTTTTTT,CATGIGRNEKLFF
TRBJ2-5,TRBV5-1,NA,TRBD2,TGCGCCAGCAGCTTGGGCTTGCGGGGGGGCCAAGAGACCCAGTACTTC,CASSLGLRGGQETQYF
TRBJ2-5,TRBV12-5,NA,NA,TGTGCTAGTGGACCAGACCGACTACTTTCGCACTTC,CASGPDRLLSHF
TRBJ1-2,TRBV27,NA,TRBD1,TGTGCCAGCAGTCAGGGGACAGGGGTATATGGCTACACCTTC,CASSQGTGVYGYTF
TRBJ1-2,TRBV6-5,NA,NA,TGTGCCAGCAAGGCGGGGTCTTCCTTCTATGGCTACACCTTC,CASKAGSSFYGYTF
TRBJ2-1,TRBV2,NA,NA,TGTGCCAGCAGTGAAGGGCGGGCCATCCTGGGATACAATGAGCAGTTCTTC,CASSEGRAILGYNEQFF
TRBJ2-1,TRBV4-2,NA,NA,TGTGCCAGCAGCCAAGATGCGGGCCTCTCCTCCTACAATGAGCAGTTCTTC,CASSQDAGLSSYNEQFF
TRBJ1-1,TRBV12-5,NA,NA,TGTGCTAGTGCCGGGGGGGACACTGAAGCTTTCTTT,CASAGGDTEAFF
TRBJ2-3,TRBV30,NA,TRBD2,TGTGCCTGGATTCGTTGTTGGCGGGGGGGCCCCGATACGCAGTATTTT,CAWIRCWRGGPDTQYF
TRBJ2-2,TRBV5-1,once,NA,TGCGCCAGCAGCTTGGGGCAGGGGAAGGCTGCCGGGGAGCTGTTTTTT,CASSLGQGKAAGELFF
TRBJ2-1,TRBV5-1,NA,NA,TGCGCCAGCAGCATGGGGGACTTTGCCTACAATGAGCAGTTCTTC,CASSMGDFAYNEQFF
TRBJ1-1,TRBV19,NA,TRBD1,TGTGCCAGTAGTACCTTGGGACAGGGGGCAAGAACTGAAGCTTTCTTT,CASSTLGQGARTEAFF
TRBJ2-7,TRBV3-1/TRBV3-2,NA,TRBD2,TGTGCCAGCAGCCCAGTAGCGGGGAAAGTAAACGAGCAGTACTTC,CASSPVAGKVNEQYF
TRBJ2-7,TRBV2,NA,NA,TGTGCCAGCAGCTGCCCAGGACTTACTACAGCCTGCGAGCAGTACTTC,CASSCPGLTTACEQYF
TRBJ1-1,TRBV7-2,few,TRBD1,TGTGCCAGCAGCTGGCGACAGGGGGCGTCTGAAGCTTTCTTT,CASSWRQGASEAFF